This TCR beta chain came from a study of control samples from healthy donors and cancer patients. The germline V gene encodes CDR1 SGDLS and CDR2 YYNGEE. The CDR3 length is 14 residues. The V and J ends lost 4 bases and 5 bases, in that order; junction bases with no gene match: 8. Using immunoSEQ multiplex PCR, the repertoire was profiled, and TCRdb retains in-frame clones only, with some absent. The table includes 95,000 to 150,000 clones, more than 75% detected once. The V gene is TRBV9, the J gene TRBJ1-1; 7 nucleotides match TRBD1. Sequenced: blood. The clonotype was recovered from a young man in good health. The CDR3 sequence is CASSPRGLLTEAFF. DNA of the CDR3: TGTGCCAGCAGCCCGAGGGGGCTGCTGACTGAAGCTTTCTTT. The full variable domain, with the rest looked up from reference TRBV9 and TRBJ1-1, is DSGVTQTPKHLITATGQRVTLRCSPRSGDLSVYWYQQSLDQGLQFLIQYYNGEERAKGNILERFSAQQFPDLHSELNLSSLELGDSALYFCASSPRGLLTEAFFGQGTRLTVV.